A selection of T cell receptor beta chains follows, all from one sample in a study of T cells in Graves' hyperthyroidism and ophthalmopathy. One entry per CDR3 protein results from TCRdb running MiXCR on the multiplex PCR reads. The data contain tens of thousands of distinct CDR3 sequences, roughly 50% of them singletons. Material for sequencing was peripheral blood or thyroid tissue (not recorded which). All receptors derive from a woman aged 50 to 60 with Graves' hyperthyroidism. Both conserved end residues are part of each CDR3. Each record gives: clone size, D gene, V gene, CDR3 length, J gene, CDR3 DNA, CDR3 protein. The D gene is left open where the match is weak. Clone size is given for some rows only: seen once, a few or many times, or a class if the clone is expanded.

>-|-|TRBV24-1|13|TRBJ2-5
TGTGCCACCAGTGATTCTAGGAGAGAGACCCAGTACTTC
CATSDSRRETQYF
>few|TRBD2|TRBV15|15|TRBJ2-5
TGTGCCACCAGCAGAGTGGGGGGGAGGGGAGAGACCCAGTACTTC
CATSRVGGRGETQYF
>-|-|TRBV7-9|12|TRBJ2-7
TGTGCCAGCAGCCCGTCAATCTACGAGCAGTACTTC
CASSPSIYEQYF
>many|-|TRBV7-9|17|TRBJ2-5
TGTGCCAGCAGCTTTAGTTTTTATCGGCGGGAAGGGGAGACCCAGTACTTC
CASSFSFYRREGETQYF
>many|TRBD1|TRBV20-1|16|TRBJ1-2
TGCAGTGCTAGGGGGGGGCGGGACAGGATAGACTATGGCTACACCTTC
CSARGGRDRIDYGYTF
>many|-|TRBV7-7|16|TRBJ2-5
TGTGCTAGCAGCTCCCTCGGCACCGGGGCGGGGGAGACCCAGTACTTC
CASSSLGTGAGETQYF
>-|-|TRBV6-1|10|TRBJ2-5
TGTGCCAGCAGTGTAGAAACCCAGTACTTC
CASSVETQYF
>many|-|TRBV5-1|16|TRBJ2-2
TGCGCCAGCAGCTTGGGGCACGGGACAAACACCGGGGAGCTGTTTTTT
CASSLGHGTNTGELFF
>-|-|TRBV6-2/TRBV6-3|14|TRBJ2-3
TGTGCCAGCAGTTACTCGTACAGGCCAAATACGCAGTATTTT
CASSYSYRPNTQYF
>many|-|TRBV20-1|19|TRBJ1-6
TGCAGTGCTAGAGGGAGGACAGCCTTTCAAAGCTCCTATAATTCACCCCTCCACTTT
CSARGRTAFQSSYNSPLHF
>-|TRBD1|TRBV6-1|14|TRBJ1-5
TGTGCCAGCAGACCTACAGGGGGCTACCAGCCCCAGCATTTT
CASRPTGGYQPQHF
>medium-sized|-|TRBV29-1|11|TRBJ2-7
TGCAGCATAGCCGGGACACGGGAGCAGTACTTC
CSIAGTREQYF
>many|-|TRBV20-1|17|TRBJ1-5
TGCAGTGCTGGGGCCCTAGGGGCAGGGGATAGCAATCAGCCCCAGCATTTT
CSAGALGAGDSNQPQHF
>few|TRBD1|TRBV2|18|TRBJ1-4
TGTGCCAGCAGTGAGGGACAGGGAGTCTGGCGTAATGGTGAAAAACTGTTTTTT
CASSEGQGVWRNGEKLFF
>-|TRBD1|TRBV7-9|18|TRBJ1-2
TGTGCCAGCAGTTACTCGGAGTCCGGGACAGGGGGAATTTATGGCTACACCTTC
CASSYSESGTGGIYGYTF
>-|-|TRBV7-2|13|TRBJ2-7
TGTGCCAGCAGCCCCTGGGGCGCGGTGGAGCAGTACTTC
CASSPWGAVEQYF
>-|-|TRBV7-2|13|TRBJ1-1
TGCGCCAGCAGCCAATACGGGAGTGAGGAAGCTTTCTTT
CASSQYGSEEAFF
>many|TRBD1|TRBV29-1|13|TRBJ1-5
TGCAGCGTTCCTGGACAGGGAGGCCAGCCCCAGCATTTT
CSVPGQGGQPQHF
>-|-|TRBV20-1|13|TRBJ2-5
TGCAGTGCTAGGGGGCCCAACCAAGAGACCCAGTACTTC
CSARGPNQETQYF
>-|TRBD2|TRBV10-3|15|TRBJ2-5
TGTGCTATCAGAGAAACAACTAGCGGGATCGAGACCCAGTACTTC
CAIRETTSGIETQYF
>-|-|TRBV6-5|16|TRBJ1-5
TGTGCCATCAGTGGGGGGGGCCGGAGGGAGGGACAGCCCCAGCATTTT
CAISGGGRREGQPQHF
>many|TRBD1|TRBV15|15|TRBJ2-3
TGTGCCACCAGCAGAGGGACAGGGAGCACAGATACGCAGTATTTT
CATSRGTGSTDTQYF
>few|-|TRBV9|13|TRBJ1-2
TGTGCCAGCAGCGTATCGAGGACTAGCGGAAACACCTTC
CASSVSRTSGNTF
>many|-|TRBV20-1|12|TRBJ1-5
TGCAGTGCTAGAGACAGGGATCAGCCCCAGCATTTT
CSARDRDQPQHF
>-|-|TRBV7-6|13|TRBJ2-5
TGTGCCAGCAGCTTAGTAGCGAGAGAGACCCAGTACTTC
CASSLVARETQYF
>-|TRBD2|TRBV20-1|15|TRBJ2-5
TGCAGTGCGGGGACTAGCGGGAGAAGAAGAGAGACCCAGTACTTC
CSAGTSGRRRETQYF
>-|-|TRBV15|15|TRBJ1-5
TGTGCCACCAGCAGCCACGGGGGGATGGATCAGCCCCAGCATTTT
CATSSHGGMDQPQHF
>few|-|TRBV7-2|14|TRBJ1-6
TGTGCCAGCAGCTTAGGTGCCTATAATTCACCCCTCCACTTT
CASSLGAYNSPLHF
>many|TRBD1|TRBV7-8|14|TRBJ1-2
TGTGCCAGCAGCAGTGGACAGGGAGGCTATGGCTACACCTTC
CASSSGQGGYGYTF
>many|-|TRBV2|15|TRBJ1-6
TGTGCCAGCAGTGACCGCTTCTCCTATAATTCACCCCTCCACTTT
CASSDRFSYNSPLHF
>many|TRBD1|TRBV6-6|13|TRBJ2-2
TGTGCCGCAGGACAGGGGGACACCGGGGAGCTGTTTTTT
CAAGQGDTGELFF
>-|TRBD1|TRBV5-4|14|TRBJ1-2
TGTGCCAGCAGTCCGGACAGGGGAGGCTATGGCTACACCTTC
CASSPDRGGYGYTF
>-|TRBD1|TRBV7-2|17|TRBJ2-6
TGTGCCAGCAGCTTCCCGGGACAGGGCTCTGAGGCCAACGTCCTGACTTTC
CASSFPGQGSEANVLTF
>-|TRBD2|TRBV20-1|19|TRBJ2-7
TGCAGTGCTAGCAGAATGAACACCGGGACTAGCGGGAGGTCCTACGAGCAGTACTTC
CSASRMNTGTSGRSYEQYF
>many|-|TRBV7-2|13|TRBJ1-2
TGTGCCAGCAGCCCCCCATTTAACTATGGCTACACCTTC
CASSPPFNYGYTF
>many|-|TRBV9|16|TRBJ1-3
TGTGCCAGCAGCGTAGGTGGGGGCCAGTCTGGAAACACCATATATTTT
CASSVGGGQSGNTIYF
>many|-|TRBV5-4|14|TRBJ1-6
TGTGCCAGCAGCTTTGACAGAAATAATTCACCCCTCCACTTT
CASSFDRNNSPLHF
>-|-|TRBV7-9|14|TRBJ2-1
TGTGCCAGCAGCTTAGCGGGGGCTTACAATGAGCAGTTCTTC
CASSLAGAYNEQFF
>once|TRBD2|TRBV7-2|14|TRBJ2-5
TGTGCCAGCAGCTTTCTAGCGGGAGCTGAGACCCAGTACTTC
CASSFLAGAETQYF